Listed here are 10 T cell receptor beta chains from one sample, sequenced in a study of naive and memory T cell subsets. An equimolar mix of two oligonucleotides served as the beta constant-region primer for TRBC1 and TRBC2. Four rounds of PCR amplified the ligated cDNA using nested alpha and beta constant-region primers plus SP2. TCRdb reprocessed the UMI-ligation and nested PCR reads with MiXCR, giving one entry per CDR3 protein. The data contain some 110,000 distinct CDR3 sequences, roughly 36% of them singletons. Sequencing was done on a sample of central memory CD4+ T cells from blood. These receptors were collected from a human donor in good health.

This chain joins TRBV19 and TRBJ1-5; D gene ambiguous. From germline, CDR1 is LNHDA and CDR2 SQIVND (reference sequence). V dropped 1 base and J dropped 5 bases, with 6 bases sitting between them. This CDR3 contains 13 residues. The CDR3 loop reads CASSIVTYQPQHF. The CDR3 DNA reads TGTGCCAGTAGTATAGTTACTTATCAGCCCCAGCATTTT.

This clonotype was seen many times. The V and J genes are TRBV28 and TRBJ1-5; the D gene is possibly TRBD1 (6 bases). The V gene's germline CDR1 is MDHEN and CDR2 SYDVKM. Deletions cut 6 bases from V and 0 bases from J, with 12 bases between. The CDR3 is 15 amino acids. The DNA for the CDR3 is TGTGCCAGCAGCAAGACAGGCAATAGCAATCAGCCCCAGCATTTT. This encodes CASSKTGNSNQPQHF.

This rearrangement joins TRBV29-1 to TRBJ1-2, with TRBD1 as a possible D gene (5 bases). The CDR3 is 11 residues long. Germline-derived CDR1 and CDR2 are SQVTM and ANQGSEA. V lost 7 bases to trimming and J lost 3 bases, with 9 bases between them. CDR3 residues: CSAGGDYGYTF. DNA for the CDR3: TGCAGCGCCGGAGGGGACTATGGCTACACCTTC.

This chain uses TRBV12-3 or TRBV12-4 with TRBJ1-4, with 7 positions matching TRBD1. The J segment lost 8 bases and the V segment lost 6 bases, leaving 6 bases of the junction unmatched. The CDR3 has 13 amino acids. CDR3 loop: CASRQGQNEKLFF. CDR3 bases: TGTGCCAGCAGACAGGGACAGAACGAAAAACTGTTTTTT.

This clonotype was observed a few times. J is TRBJ2-5 and V is TRBV6-2 or TRBV6-3; D is unresolved. CDR1 is MNHEY, CDR2 SVGEGT, per germline. The CDR3 has 13 residues. Trimming took off 5 bases at V and 2 bases at J, with 9 bases between the two ends. In DNA form, the CDR3 reads TGTGCCAGCAGTAGGCCACCTCAAGAGACCCAGTACTTC. Translated: CASSRPPQETQYF.

This clonotype was counted a few times. The rearrangement uses TRBV7-2 and TRBJ2-2; tentatively, D is TRBD1 (6 bases). CDR1 and CDR2 from the germline V gene are SGHTA and FQGNSA. This CDR3 is 13 amino acids long. Trimming removed 5 bases at V and 7 bases at J, with 11 bases between. CDR3 residues: CASSKRGIGELFF. Here the CDR3 DNA reads TGTGCCAGCAGCAAGAGGGGGATCGGGGAGCTGTTTTTT.

This clonotype showed up just once. The rearrangement links TRBV6-1 to TRBJ2-1; the match to TRBD2 covers 10 bases. Per germline, CDR1 MNHNS and CDR2 SASEGT. This CDR3 contains 15 residues. V trimming: 2 bases; J trimming: 12 bases; junction bases outside the gene matches: 10. The chain's CDR3 is CASSERASGRFRQFF. The DNA for the CDR3 is TGTGCCAGCAGTGAACGGGCTAGCGGGAGATTTCGGCAGTTCTTC.

The chain joins TRBV19 to TRBJ2-7; perhaps TRBD2 as D (6 bases). The ends were cut back, 3 bases at V and 0 bases at J, with 9 bases in the middle. The CDR3 totals 14 residues. Germline CDR1 and CDR2: LNHDA and SQIVND (reference sequence). CDR3 sequence reads: CASSIGGSSYEQYF. CDR3 nucleotide sequence: TGTGCCAGTAGTATCGGGGGATCCTCCTACGAGCAGTACTTC.

The rearrangement links TRBV19 to TRBJ1-1; D is undetermined. Germline lookup yields CDR1 LNHDA and CDR2 SQIVND (reference sequence). This CDR3 is 13 amino acids long. Trimming stripped 3 bases from V and 1 base from J, with 6 bases between. The CDR3 protein is CASSMGANTEAFF. In nucleotides, the CDR3 is TGTGCCAGTAGTATGGGAGCGAACACTGAAGCTTTCTTT. The full variable domain, with the rest looked up from reference TRBV19 and TRBJ1-1, is DGGITQSPKYLFRKEGQNVTLSCEQNLNHDAMYWYRQDPGQGLRLIYYSQIVNDFQKGDIAEGYSVSREKKESFPLTVTSAQKNPTAFYLCASSMGANTEAFFGQGTRLTVV.

The V gene is TRBV6-4, the J gene TRBJ2-1; TRBD2 matches 7 bases. V dropped 6 bases and J dropped 0; count of bases not matched to a gene: 5. The CDR3 runs to 15 residues. CDR1 is MRHNA, CDR2 SNTAGT, per germline. CDR3 bases: TGTGCCAGCAGAGAGCGGGACCTCTCCTACAATGAGCAGTTCTTC. This gives the protein CASRERDLSYNEQFF.